These T cell receptor beta chains were read from a single sample in a study of cytomegalovirus exposure and HLA in healthy donors. Produced via immunoSEQ multiplex PCR; TCRdb's table is partial and in-frame only. The sample lists tens of thousands of clones; about 77% were seen once. Sequencing was carried out using PBMCs. Every receptor here comes from a male donor in good health and CMV-seropositive. CDR3s include the opening cysteine and the closing phenylalanine or tryptophan. D genes are given only for firm matches. Expanded clones are given a class, and other clones once, few, many or no size at all.

abundance,len,d_gene,j_gene,v_gene,CDR3aa,CDR3nt
NA,15,NA,TRBJ1-2,TRBV5-4,CASSPGQATNYGYTF,TGTGCCAGCAGCCCCGGCCAGGCTACTAACTATGGCTACACCTTC
NA,14,TRBD1,TRBJ1-2,TRBV30,CAWSVLTTGDFYTF,TGTGCCTGGAGTGTACTTACGACAGGGGACTTCTACACCTTC
NA,12,NA,TRBJ2-2,TRBV29-1,CSVVSNTGELFF,TGCAGCGTTGTTTCAAACACCGGGGAGCTGTTTTTT
once,14,NA,TRBJ2-4,TRBV28,CASSLRQAKNIQYF,TGTGCCAGCAGTCTCCGTCAGGCCAAAAACATTCAGTACTTC
NA,16,NA,TRBJ1-5,TRBV5-8,CASSLGGGLSNQPQHF,TGTGCCAGCAGCTTGGGGGGGGGACTTAGCAATCAGCCCCAGCATTTT
NA,15,NA,TRBJ1-1,TRBV2,CASSEFRGQNTEAFF,TGTGCCAGCAGTGAATTTCGAGGCCAGAACACTGAAGCTTTCTTT
NA,15,TRBD1,TRBJ2-3,TRBV7-9,CASSSKQGDTDTQYF,TGTGCCAGCAGCAGCAAACAGGGGGACACAGATACGCAGTATTTT
NA,12,TRBD1,TRBJ1-2,TRBV29-1,CSVRQGGYGYTF,TGCAGCGTCCGACAGGGCGGCTATGGCTACACCTTC
NA,13,TRBD1,TRBJ1-1,TRBV2,CASCDREGTEAFF,TGTGCCAGCTGCGACAGGGAAGGGACTGAAGCTTTCTTT
NA,15,TRBD1,TRBJ2-3,TRBV5-8,CASSATGGRTDTQYF,TGTGCCAGCAGTGCTACAGGGGGCCGCACAGATACGCAGTATTTT
NA,14,NA,TRBJ1-4,TRBV7-9,CASSLGRANEKLFF,TGTGCCAGCAGCTTAGGCAGGGCGAACGAAAAACTGTTTTTT
NA,17,TRBD2,TRBJ2-3,TRBV9,CASSSGLAGGPTDTQYF,TGTGCCAGCAGCTCGGGACTAGCGGGGGGGCCAACAGATACGCAGTATTTT
NA,18,TRBD1,TRBJ1-2,TRBV28,CASSSVHRGRDWYYGYTF,TGTGCCAGCAGTTCGGTTCACAGGGGACGCGATTGGTACTATGGCTACACCTTC
NA,16,NA,TRBJ2-7,TRBV10-3,CAISEWAAVSSYEQYF,TGTGCCATCAGTGAGTGGGCAGCCGTGAGCTCCTACGAGCAGTACTTC
once,14,NA,TRBJ1-3,TRBV18,CASSPFGQGNTIYF,TGTGCCAGCTCACCTTTCGGACAGGGAAACACCATATATTTT
NA,12,NA,TRBJ2-1,TRBV27,CASSLRPDEQFF,TGTGCCAGCAGTCTACGTCCCGATGAGCAGTTCTTC
NA,11,NA,TRBJ1-1,TRBV7-8,CASSVNTEAFF,TGTGCCAGCAGTGTAAACACTGAAGCTTTCTTT
NA,15,NA,TRBJ1-1,TRBV7-9,CASSSNSIIRTEAFF,TGTGCCAGCAGCTCAAACAGCATAATAAGGACTGAAGCTTTCTTT
NA,15,NA,TRBJ2-1,TRBV9,CASSEGPEAYNEQFF,TGTGCCAGCAGCGAGGGTCCGGAGGCCTACAATGAGCAGTTCTTC
few,14,NA,TRBJ1-4,TRBV28,CASAGSWGNEKLFF,TGTGCCAGCGCGGGTTCTTGGGGTAATGAAAAACTGTTTTTT
NA,16,NA,TRBJ1-1,TRBV7-9,CASSLWRSGADTEAFF,TGTGCCAGCAGCTTGTGGCGCTCAGGGGCGGACACTGAAGCTTTCTTT
NA,15,NA,TRBJ1-1,TRBV4-1,CASSQVRGGNTEAFF,TGCGCCAGCAGCCAAGTTAGGGGCGGGAACACTGAAGCTTTCTTT
NA,14,NA,TRBJ2-1,TRBV2,CASKERLSYNEQFF,TGTGCCAGCAAGGAGCGGCTCTCCTACAATGAGCAGTTCTTC
once,13,TRBD1,TRBJ1-1,TRBV30,CAWTDRVATEAFF,TGTGCCTGGACGGACAGGGTGGCCACTGAAGCTTTCTTT
NA,14,NA,TRBJ2-5,TRBV19,CASSDRVSQETQYF,TGTGCCAGTAGTGACCGGGTCTCCCAAGAGACCCAGTACTTC
NA,16,NA,TRBJ2-3,TRBV4-1,CASSQDPGSSTDTQYF,TGCGCCAGCAGCCAAGATCCAGGGTCTAGCACAGATACGCAGTATTTT
NA,16,TRBD2,TRBJ2-5,TRBV28,CASSSGTSGVQETQYF,TGTGCCAGCAGTTCTGGGACTAGCGGGGTACAGGAGACCCAGTACTTC
once,14,NA,TRBJ1-5,TRBV9,CASSVSGGNQPQHF,TGTGCCAGCAGCGTATCTGGAGGGAATCAGCCCCAGCATTTT
NA,14,NA,TRBJ2-4,TRBV2,CASSEGLAKNIQYF,TGTGCCAGCAGTGAAGGACTAGCCAAAAACATTCAGTACTTC
NA,13,TRBD1,TRBJ2-7,TRBV28,CASTGTATYEQYF,TGTGCCAGCACGGGGACAGCCACCTACGAGCAGTACTTC
few,13,NA,TRBJ2-7,TRBV5-1,CASSPGLSYEQYF,TGCGCCAGCAGCCCGGGACTCTCCTACGAGCAGTACTTC